This TCR beta chain is drawn from a study of regulatory T cells in long-lasting Graves disease (dated by TCRdb to 2020 to 2022). Context from the whole study: Persistent Graves' disease was defined as persistently positive TSH receptor autoantibodies together with antithyroid drug treatment for over 5 years. Patients with persistent Graves' disease were compared with patients with newly diagnosed Graves' disease using TCR sequencing and RNA sequencing of peripheral blood. The study took place in China and was registered as a clinical trial. A total of about 33 samples underwent TCR sequencing, from 13 patients with persistent Graves' disease and 20 or so patients with newly diagnosed Graves' disease. In the clinical cohort, patients with persistent Graves' disease had used antithyroid drugs for an average of about 9.3 years.

This specimen's time point label, interpreted: persistent/refractory GD, antithyroid drugs over 5 years with positive TRAb. For both TCR sequencing and RNA sequencing, RNA was extracted from PBMCs using TRIzol. The diagnosis of Graves' disease was made according to American Thyroid Association guidelines. Patients were recruited from an endocrinology department in Xi'an, China. Each patient gave approximately 9.7 milliliters of peripheral blood, collected in an EDTA anticoagulant tube. Ficoll Paque Plus density gradient separation was used to isolate PBMCs, and no additional T cell sorting was done. RNA quality was checked with an Agilent 2100 Bioanalyzer and agarose gel, and concentration with a NanoDrop 2000. Study-wide findings and limitations: As a limitation, the authors acknowledged that the small sample size may reduce accuracy. Persistent disease showed preferential use of TRBV28, TRBJ1-2 and TRBJ2-5, whereas newly diagnosed disease favored TRBV20-1 and TRBJ2-1. Compared with newly diagnosed patients, persistent Graves' disease patients had lower TCR Shannon entropy and fewer highly expanded clones, which suggests clonal expansion. The study examined only peripheral blood because the primary lesion, thyroid tissue, could not be accessed. Only the TCR beta chain was sequenced and analyzed. More public clonotypes were shared among persistent patients (over 2,500) than among newly diagnosed patients (roughly 1,000).

Clipping removes 6 bases from V and 13 bases from J, with 20 as the unmatched junction base count. From a lookup of the germline V gene, CDR1 and CDR2 are MDHEN and SYDVKM. The CDR3, from cysteine to phenylalanine, totals 15 residues. The DNA shown is the 45-base CDR3, in frame from base 1. This clonotype was seen ten or more times. Its antigen remains unidentified. There are no base qualities to consult, and no much larger clone falls within one base. The method was multiplex PCR. TCRdb lists the instrument as Illumina HiSeq 4000. iRepertoire HTBI primers and Arm-PCR amplification of CDR3 regions were used to construct TCR beta libraries. Before sequencing, the PCR products went through gel purification. The study's own analysis went as follows. Gene usage analysis of CDR3 amino acid clonotypes used the approximately 62 TRBV and 14 TRBJ segments found across samples. COPE and FqMerger were used to merge the filtered high-quality paired reads into contigs. BLAST was used to align contigs to IMGT TRBV, TRBD and TRBJ reference genes, with CDR3 defined following IMGT. Any clonotype with a frequency above 0.1% was counted as a highly expanded clone. Repertoire diversity was measured by Shannon entropy, and V-J evenness by the Gini coefficient. Public clonotypes were defined as clonotypes shared by more than one individual. TCRdb reprocessed the public reads (quality trimming at Q25 with fastp, clone calling with MiXCR) and kept in-frame beta chains. Identical CDR3 proteins give one entry, which carries the most common genes and DNA. TCRdb, rather than the study authors, made the V and J calls. The sample profile shows over 450,000 distinct CDR3 sequences; about 22% of them were found once. The biggest ten clones account for roughly 7.7% of the sample.

The source material was peripheral blood mononuclear cells (PBMCs), sampled when the disease was refractory, from a patient treated with antithyroid drugs. The receptor was derived from a female donor with Graves disease. This chain is built from TRBV28 and TRBJ2-5; TRBD1 matches 7 bases in the middle. For the CDR3, the sequence is CASRAKSWDSHRRYF. The DNA sequence reads TGTGCCAGCAGAGCGAAGAGTTGGGACAGCCATCGTCGGTACTTC.